This TCR beta chain was profiled in a study of response to subunit inactivated influenza vaccine. General study results and limits: T cells newly recruited by each seasonal influenza vaccination are few, the authors suggested.

Using its own MiXCR run on the RT-PCR reads, TCRdb lists one record per CDR3 protein. The top ten hold over 10% of the sample, which has hundreds of thousands of distinct CDR3 sequences, 6.5% to 8% seen once. About this clonotype: What it recognizes is unknown.

Trimming cost V 6 bases and J 2 bases; bases outside gene matches: 1. In germline, CDR1 is MDHEN, CDR2 SYDVKM. This CDR3 contains 14 residues. This receptor was taken from a man between 45 and 75 years old who received an inactivated influenza vaccine. The sequencing here drew on PBMCs from blood, taken less than 30 months after vaccination. V is TRBV28 and J is TRBJ2-6, with TRBD1 matching over 7 bases. The CDR3 here is CASRGTAGANVLTF. CDR3 bases: TGTGCCAGCAGAGGGACAGCTGGGGCCAACGTCCTGACTTTC.